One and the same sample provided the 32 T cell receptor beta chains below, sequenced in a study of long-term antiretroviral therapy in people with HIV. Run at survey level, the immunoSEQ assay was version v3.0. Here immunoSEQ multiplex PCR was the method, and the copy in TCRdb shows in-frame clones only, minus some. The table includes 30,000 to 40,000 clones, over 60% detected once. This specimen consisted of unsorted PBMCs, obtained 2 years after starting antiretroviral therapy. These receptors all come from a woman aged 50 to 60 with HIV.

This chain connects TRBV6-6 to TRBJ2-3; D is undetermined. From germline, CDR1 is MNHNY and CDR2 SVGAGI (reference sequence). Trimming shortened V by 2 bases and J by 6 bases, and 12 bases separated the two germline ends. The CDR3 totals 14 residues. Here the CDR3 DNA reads TGTGCCAGCAGTTACGGTGTCAGGCAGGATACGCAGTATTTT. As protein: CASSYGVRQDTQYF.

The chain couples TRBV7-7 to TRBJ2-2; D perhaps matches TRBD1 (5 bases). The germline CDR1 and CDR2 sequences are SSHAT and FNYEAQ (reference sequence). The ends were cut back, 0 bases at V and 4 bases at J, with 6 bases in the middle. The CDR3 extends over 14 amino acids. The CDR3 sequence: CASSLAGRTGELFF. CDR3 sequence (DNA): TGTGCCAGCAGCTTAGCGGGGCGCACCGGGGAGCTGTTTTTT.

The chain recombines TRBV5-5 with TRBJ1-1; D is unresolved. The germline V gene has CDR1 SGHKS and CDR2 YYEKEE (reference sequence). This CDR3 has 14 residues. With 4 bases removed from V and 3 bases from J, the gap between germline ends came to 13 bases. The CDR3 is CASSLGPGDTEAFF. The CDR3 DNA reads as TGTGCCAGCAGCCTCGGTCCCGGGGACACTGAAGCTTTCTTT.

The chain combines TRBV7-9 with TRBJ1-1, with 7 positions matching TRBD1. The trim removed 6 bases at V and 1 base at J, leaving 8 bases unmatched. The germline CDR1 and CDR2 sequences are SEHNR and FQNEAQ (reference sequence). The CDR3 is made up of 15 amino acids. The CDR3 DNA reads TGTGCCAGCAGGCCGGAGGGGGCCCAGAACACTGAAGCTTTCTTT. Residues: CASRPEGAQNTEAFF. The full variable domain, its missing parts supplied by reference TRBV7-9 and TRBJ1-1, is DTGVSQNPRHKITKRGQNVTFRCDPISEHNRLYWYRQTLGQGPEFLTYFQNEAQLEKSRLLSDRFSAERPKGSFSTLEIQRTEQGDSAMYLCASRPEGAQNTEAFFGQGTRLTVV.

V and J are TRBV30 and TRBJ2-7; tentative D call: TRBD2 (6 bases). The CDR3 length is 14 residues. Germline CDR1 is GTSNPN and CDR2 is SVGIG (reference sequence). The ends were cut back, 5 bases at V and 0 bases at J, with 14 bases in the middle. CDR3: CAWCRDSFSYEQYF. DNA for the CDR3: TGTGCCTGGTGCCGGGACTCGTTCTCCTACGAGCAGTACTTC.

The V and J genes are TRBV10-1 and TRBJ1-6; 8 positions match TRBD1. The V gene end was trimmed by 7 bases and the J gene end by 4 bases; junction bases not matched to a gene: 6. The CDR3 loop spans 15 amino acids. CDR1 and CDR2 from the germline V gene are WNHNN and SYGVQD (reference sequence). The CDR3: CASTRTGSYNSPLHF. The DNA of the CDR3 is TGCGCCAGCACCAGGACAGGGTCGTATAATTCACCCCTCCACTTT.

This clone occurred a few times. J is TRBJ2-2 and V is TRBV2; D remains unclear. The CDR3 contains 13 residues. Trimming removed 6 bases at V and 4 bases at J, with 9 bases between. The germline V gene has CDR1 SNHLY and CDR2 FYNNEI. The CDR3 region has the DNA TGTGCCAGCAGACCCGGGTTCACCGGGGAGCTGTTTTTT. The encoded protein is CASRPGFTGELFF. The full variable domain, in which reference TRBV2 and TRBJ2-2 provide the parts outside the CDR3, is EPEVTQTPSHQVTQMGQEVILRCVPISNHLYFYWYRQILGQKVEFLVSFYNNEISEKSEIFDDQFSVERPDGSNFTLKIRSTKLEDSAMYFCASRPGFTGELFFGEGSRLTVL.

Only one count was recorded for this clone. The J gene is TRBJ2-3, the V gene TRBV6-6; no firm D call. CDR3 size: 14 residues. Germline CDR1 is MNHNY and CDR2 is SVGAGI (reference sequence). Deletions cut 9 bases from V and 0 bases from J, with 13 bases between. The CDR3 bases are TGTGCCAGTGCCGAACGGGCTAGCACAGATACGCAGTATTTT. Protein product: CASAERASTDTQYF.

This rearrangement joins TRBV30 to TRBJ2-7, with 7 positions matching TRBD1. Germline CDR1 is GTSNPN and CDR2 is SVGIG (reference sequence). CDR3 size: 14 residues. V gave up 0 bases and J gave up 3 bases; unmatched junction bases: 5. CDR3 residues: CAWSVGTAGYEQYF. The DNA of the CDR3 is TGTGCCTGGAGTGTTGGGACAGCTGGCTACGAGCAGTACTTC.

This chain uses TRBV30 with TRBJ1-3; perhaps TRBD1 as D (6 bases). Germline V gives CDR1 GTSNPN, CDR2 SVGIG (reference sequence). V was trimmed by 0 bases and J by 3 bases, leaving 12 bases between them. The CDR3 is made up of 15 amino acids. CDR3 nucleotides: TGTGCCTGGAGTGTACAGGGAGTCATTGGAAACACCATATATTTT. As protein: CAWSVQGVIGNTIYF.

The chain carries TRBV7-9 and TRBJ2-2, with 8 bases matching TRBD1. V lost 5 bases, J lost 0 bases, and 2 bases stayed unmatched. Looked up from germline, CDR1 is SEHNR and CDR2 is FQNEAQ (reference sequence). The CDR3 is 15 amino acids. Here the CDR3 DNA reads TGTGCCAGCAGCAAGGGACAGGCGAACACCGGGGAGCTGTTTTTT. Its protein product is CASSKGQANTGELFF.

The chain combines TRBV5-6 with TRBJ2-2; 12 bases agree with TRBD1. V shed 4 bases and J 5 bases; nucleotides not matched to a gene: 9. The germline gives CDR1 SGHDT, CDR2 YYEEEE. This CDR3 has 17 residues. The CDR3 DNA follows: TGTGCCAGCAGCGGCGTCTGGGACAGGGGGCTAACCGGGGAGCTGTTTTTT. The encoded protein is CASSGVWDRGLTGELFF.

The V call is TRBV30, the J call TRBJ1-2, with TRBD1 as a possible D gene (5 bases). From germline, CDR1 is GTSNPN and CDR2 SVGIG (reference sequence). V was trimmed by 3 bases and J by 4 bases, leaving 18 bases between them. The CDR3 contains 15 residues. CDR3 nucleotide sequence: TGTGCCTGGAGGCGAACGGGGAGTAGGGGCTATGGCTACACCTTC. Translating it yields CAWRRTGSRGYGYTF.

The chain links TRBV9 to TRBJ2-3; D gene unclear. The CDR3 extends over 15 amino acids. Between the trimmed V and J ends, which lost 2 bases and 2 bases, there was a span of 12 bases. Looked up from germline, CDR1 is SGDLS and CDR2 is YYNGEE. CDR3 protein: CASSVYGPPTDTQYF. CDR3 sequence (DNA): TGTGCCAGCAGCGTTTACGGTCCTCCCACAGATACGCAGTATTTT.

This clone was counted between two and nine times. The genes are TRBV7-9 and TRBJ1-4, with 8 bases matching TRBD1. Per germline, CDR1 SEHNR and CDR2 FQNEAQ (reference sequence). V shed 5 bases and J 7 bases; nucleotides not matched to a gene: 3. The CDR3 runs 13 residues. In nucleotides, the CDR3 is TGTGCCAGCAGCCTGACAGGGGCTGAAAAACTGTTTTTT. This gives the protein CASSLTGAEKLFF.

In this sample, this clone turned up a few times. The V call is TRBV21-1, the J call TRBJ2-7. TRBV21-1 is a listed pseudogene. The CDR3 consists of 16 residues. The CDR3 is CASSSEGRGPSYEQYV. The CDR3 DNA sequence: TGTGCCAGCAGCAGCGAGGGGAGGGGGCCCTCCTACGAGCAGTACGTC.

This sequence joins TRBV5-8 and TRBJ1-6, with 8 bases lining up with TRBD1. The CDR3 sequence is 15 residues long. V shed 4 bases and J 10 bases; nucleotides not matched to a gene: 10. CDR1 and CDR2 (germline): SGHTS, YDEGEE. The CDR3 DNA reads TGTGCCAGCAGCCCATCTTCGGGACAGGCGTCACCCCTCCACTTT. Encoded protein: CASSPSSGQASPLHF.

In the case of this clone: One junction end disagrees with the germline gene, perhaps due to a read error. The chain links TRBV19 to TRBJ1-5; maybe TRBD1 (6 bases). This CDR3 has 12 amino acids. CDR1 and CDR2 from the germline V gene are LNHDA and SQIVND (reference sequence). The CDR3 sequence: CASRDSKQPQHF. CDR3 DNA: TGTGCCAGTAGGGACAGCAAACAGCCCCAGCATTTT. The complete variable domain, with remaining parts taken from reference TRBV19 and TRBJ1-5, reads DGGITQSPKYLFRKEGQNVTLSCEQNLNHDAMYWYRQDPGQGLRLIYYSQIVNDFQKGDIAEGYSVSREKKESFPLTVTSAQKNPTAFYLCASRDSKQPQHFGDGTRLSIL.

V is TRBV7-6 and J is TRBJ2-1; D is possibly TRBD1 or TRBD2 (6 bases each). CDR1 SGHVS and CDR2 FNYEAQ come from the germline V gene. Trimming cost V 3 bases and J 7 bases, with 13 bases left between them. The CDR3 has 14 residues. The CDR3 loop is CASSFFVGGNEQFF. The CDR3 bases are TGTGCCAGCAGCTTTTTTGTAGGGGGGAATGAGCAGTTCTTC.

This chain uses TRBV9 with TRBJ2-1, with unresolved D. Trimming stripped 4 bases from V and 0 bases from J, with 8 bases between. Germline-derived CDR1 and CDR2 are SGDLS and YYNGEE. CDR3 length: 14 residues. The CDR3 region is CASSQGYSYNEQFF. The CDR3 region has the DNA TGTGCCAGCAGCCAAGGGTACTCCTACAATGAGCAGTTCTTC.

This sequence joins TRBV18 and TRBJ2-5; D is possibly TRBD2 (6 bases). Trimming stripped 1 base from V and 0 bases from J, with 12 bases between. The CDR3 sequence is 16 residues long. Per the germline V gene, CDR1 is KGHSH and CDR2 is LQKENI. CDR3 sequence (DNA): TGTGCCAGCTCACCACTGGCGGGGACCTACCAAGAGACCCAGTACTTC. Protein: CASSPLAGTYQETQYF. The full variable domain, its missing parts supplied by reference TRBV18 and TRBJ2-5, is NAGVMQNPRHLVRRRGQEARLRCSPMKGHSHVYWYRQLPEEGLKFMVYLQKENIIDESGMPKERFSAEFPKEGPSILRIQQVVRGDSAAYFCASSPLAGTYQETQYFGPGTRLLVL.

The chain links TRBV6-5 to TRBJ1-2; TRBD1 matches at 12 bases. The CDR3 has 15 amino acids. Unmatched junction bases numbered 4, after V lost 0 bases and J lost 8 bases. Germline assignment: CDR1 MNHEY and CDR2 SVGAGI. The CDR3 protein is CASSYSGGTGGGYTF. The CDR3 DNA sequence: TGTGCCAGCAGTTACTCTGGCGGGACAGGGGGCGGCTACACCTTC.

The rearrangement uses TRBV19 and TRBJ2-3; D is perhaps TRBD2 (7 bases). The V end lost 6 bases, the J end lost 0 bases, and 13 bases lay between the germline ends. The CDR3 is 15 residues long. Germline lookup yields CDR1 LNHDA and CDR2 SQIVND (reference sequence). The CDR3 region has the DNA TGTGCCAGTAGGGGAGGGACACCGAGCACAGATACGCAGTATTTT. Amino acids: CASRGGTPSTDTQYF.

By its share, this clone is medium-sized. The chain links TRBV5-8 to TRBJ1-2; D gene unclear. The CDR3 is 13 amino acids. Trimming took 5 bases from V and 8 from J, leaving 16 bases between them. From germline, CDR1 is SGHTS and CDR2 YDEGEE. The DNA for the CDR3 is TGTGCCAGCAGGCGCGCCTGGGAAGAAGGCTACACCTTC. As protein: CASRRAWEEGYTF.

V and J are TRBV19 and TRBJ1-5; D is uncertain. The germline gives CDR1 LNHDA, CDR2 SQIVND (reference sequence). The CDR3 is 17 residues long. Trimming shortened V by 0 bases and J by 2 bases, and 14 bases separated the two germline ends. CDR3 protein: CASSIDPIGRGNQPQHF. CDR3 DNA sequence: TGTGCCAGTAGTATAGATCCAATCGGCAGAGGCAATCAGCCCCAGCATTTT.

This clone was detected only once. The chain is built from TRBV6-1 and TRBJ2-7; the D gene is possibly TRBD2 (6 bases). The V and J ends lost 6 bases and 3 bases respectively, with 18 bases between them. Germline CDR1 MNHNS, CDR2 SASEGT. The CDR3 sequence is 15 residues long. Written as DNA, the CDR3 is TGTGCCAGCAGGCTCCAGGGACTCCCCCACTACGAGCAGTACTTC. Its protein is CASRLQGLPHYEQYF.

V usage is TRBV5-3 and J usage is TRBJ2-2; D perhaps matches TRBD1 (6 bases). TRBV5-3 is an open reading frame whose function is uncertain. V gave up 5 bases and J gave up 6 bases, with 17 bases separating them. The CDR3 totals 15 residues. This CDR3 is CARSPGGWLAGELFF. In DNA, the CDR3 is TGTGCCAGAAGTCCTGGGGGCTGGCTGGCCGGGGAGCTGTTTTTT.

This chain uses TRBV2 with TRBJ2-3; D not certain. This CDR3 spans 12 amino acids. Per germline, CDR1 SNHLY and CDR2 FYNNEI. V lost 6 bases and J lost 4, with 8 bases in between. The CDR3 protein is CASRVYSDTQYF. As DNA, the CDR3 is TGTGCCAGCAGGGTTTACTCAGATACGCAGTATTTT.

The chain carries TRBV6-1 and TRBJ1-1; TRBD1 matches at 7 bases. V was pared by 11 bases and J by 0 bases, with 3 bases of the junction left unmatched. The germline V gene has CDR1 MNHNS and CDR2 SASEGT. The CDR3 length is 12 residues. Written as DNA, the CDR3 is TGTGCCTTGACAGGGATGAACACTGAAGCTTTCTTT. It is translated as CALTGMNTEAFF.

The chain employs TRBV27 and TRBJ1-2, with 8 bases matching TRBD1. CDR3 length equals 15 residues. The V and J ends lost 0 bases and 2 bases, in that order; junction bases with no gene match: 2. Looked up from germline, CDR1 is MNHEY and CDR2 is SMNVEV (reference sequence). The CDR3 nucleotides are TGTGCCAGCAGTTTATCGACAGGGGCGAACTATGGCTACACCTTC. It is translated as CASSLSTGANYGYTF.

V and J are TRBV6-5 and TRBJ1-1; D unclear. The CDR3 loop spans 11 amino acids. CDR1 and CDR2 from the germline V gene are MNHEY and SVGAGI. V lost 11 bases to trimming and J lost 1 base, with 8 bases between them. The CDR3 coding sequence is TGTGCCGCCCGCAGGAACACTGAAGCTTTCTTT. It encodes CAARRNTEAFF.

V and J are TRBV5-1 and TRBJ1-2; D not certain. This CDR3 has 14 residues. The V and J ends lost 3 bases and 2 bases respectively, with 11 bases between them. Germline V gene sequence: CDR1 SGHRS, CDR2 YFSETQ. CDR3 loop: CASSWGLENYGYTF. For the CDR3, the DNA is TGCGCCAGCAGCTGGGGTTTGGAGAACTATGGCTACACCTTC.